A single sample is the source of the 24 T cell receptor beta chains below, sequenced in a study of T-cell reconstitution after alpha-beta-depleted transplantation in children. Preparation of the TCRbeta library used unique molecular identifiers. Using its own MiXCR run on the PCR reads, TCRdb lists one record per CDR3 protein. The table includes 240,000 or so distinct CDR3 sequences, 12% detected once. The sequencing used PBMCs from the stem cell graft donor, collected from the stem cell graft. The receptor set was obtained from a human donor who donated a stem cell graft to a child with acute lymphoblastic leukemia.

The chain employs TRBV23-1 and TRBJ2-3, with 8 bases aligning to TRBD1. TRBV23-1 is classed as an ORF, of uncertain function. The V and J ends lost 10 bases and 0 bases, in that order; junction bases with no gene match: 15. The CDR3 is 17 amino acids. CDR3 loop: CANPNDRGRPSTDTQYF. The CDR3, as DNA: TGCGCCAACCCAAACGACAGGGGCCGTCCTAGCACAGATACGCAGTATTTT.

This clonotype came up many times. The chain recombines TRBV28 with TRBJ2-5, with 12 bases matching TRBD1. The CDR3 consists of 14 residues. V lost 6 bases and J lost 5; bases outside the gene matches: 4. Germline lookup yields CDR1 MDHEN and CDR2 SYDVKM. The CDR3 loop is CASSGTGGRETQYF. Written as DNA, the CDR3 is TGTGCCAGCAGCGGGACAGGGGGCAGGGAGACCCAGTACTTC.

This clonotype has a count of ten or more. This sequence joins TRBV28 and TRBJ1-2; no clear D. Germline V gives CDR1 MDHEN, CDR2 SYDVKM. The CDR3 loop spans 14 amino acids. V was clipped by 5 bases and J by 2 bases, with 12 bases between them. The chain's CDR3 is CASSPSTANYGYTF. The CDR3 coding sequence is TGTGCCAGCAGTCCCTCGACCGCAAACTATGGCTACACCTTC.

This clonotype was detected ten times or more. The J gene is TRBJ2-7, the V gene TRBV5-5; D remains unclear. Deletions cut 5 bases from V and 6 bases from J, with 15 bases between. The CDR3 spans 13 residues. Germline loops: CDR1 SGHKS, CDR2 YYEKEE (reference sequence). CDR3 DNA sequence: TGTGCCAGCAGTGCACCCGTCAAATCCGAGCAGTACTTC. This translates into CASSAPVKSEQYF.

This clonotype was found many times. The chain couples TRBV6-2 or TRBV6-3 to TRBJ1-1; D is unclear. Germline V gives CDR1 MNHEY, CDR2 SVGEGT. CDR3 length: 13 amino acids. The V end lost 0 bases, the J end lost 7 bases, and 9 bases lay between the germline ends. The DNA for the CDR3 is TGTGCCAGCAGTTACTCGGGAGATCATGAAGCTTTCTTT. This codes for CASSYSGDHEAFF.

This clonotype occurred many times. The chain links TRBV6-5 to TRBJ2-5, with 7 bases matching TRBD1. CDR1 and CDR2 from the germline V gene are MNHEY and SVGAGI. Trimming removed 0 bases from V and 1 base from J; junction bases left unmatched: 11. This CDR3 spans 18 amino acids. CDR3 amino acids: CASSYSSRRQGSQETQYF. CDR3 nucleotide sequence: TGTGCCAGCAGTTACTCGAGTAGAAGACAGGGTAGCCAAGAGACCCAGTACTTC.

The chain carries TRBV12-3 or TRBV12-4 and TRBJ2-1; D is unclear. V lost 0 bases to trimming and J lost 8 bases, with 11 bases between them. The CDR3 runs to 14 residues. The CDR3 nucleotides are TGTGCCAGCAGTTTAGCTGGGCCGAGCCATGAGCAGTTCTTC. This translates into CASSLAGPSHEQFF.

This clonotype was counted many times. V gene TRBV6-1 combines with J gene TRBJ2-2, with 8 bases aligning to TRBD2. Germline V gene sequence: CDR1 MNHNS, CDR2 SASEGT. The CDR3 length is 15 residues. Germline trimming cut 7 bases from V and 3 bases from J; bases unmatched to any gene: 7. The CDR3 sequence: CASNPGLGYTGELFF. The CDR3 DNA reads as TGTGCCAGCAACCCGGGACTAGGGTACACCGGGGAGCTGTTTTTT.

The table lists this clonotype with many counts. The CDR3 reads CASSQGIPGTVNTEAFF. As DNA, the CDR3 is TGCGCCAGCAGCCAAGGGATTCCCGGGACAGTAAACACTGAAGCTTTCTTT. The chain has TRBV4-3 and TRBJ1-1, with TRBD1 matching over 7 bases. The V gene end was trimmed by 1 base and the J gene end by 2 bases; junction bases not matched to a gene: 10. This CDR3 region has 17 residues. Looked up from germline, CDR1 is LGHNA and CDR2 is YSLEER.

The sample holds many counts of this clonotype. J is TRBJ2-6 and V is TRBV27; D remains unclear. Germline V gene lookup returns CDR1 MNHEY and CDR2 SMNVEV (reference sequence). CDR3 length equals 12 residues. Deletions cut 4 bases from V and 6 bases from J, with 4 bases between. CDR3 loop: CASSSEANVLTF. The CDR3 nucleotides are TGTGCCAGCAGTTCGGAGGCCAACGTCCTGACTTTC.

The chain employs TRBV27 and TRBJ2-4; 8 bases align to TRBD2. Trimming took 5 bases from V and 6 from J; bases not matched to a gene: 6. Per germline, CDR1 MNHEY and CDR2 SMNVEV (reference sequence). CDR3 length equals 14 residues. CDR3 region: CASSLRGGTNIQYF. CDR3 nucleotides: TGTGCCAGCAGTCTTCGGGGGGGGACAAACATTCAGTACTTC.

This clonotype has ten or more counts. The chain joins TRBV24-1 to TRBJ2-1; D tentatively reads TRBD1 or TRBD2 (5 bases each). The CDR3 is 12 amino acids. Trimming took off 7 bases at V and 10 bases at J, with 13 bases between the two ends. Germline assignment: CDR1 KGHDR and CDR2 SFDVKD. The CDR3 loop is CATRRPGGEQFF. In DNA, the CDR3 is TGTGCCACCAGACGACCTGGGGGAGAGCAGTTCTTC.

This clonotype was recorded many times. This chain links TRBV6-2 or TRBV6-3 with TRBJ2-7; the D call may be TRBD1 or TRBD2 (5 bases each). In germline, CDR1 is MNHEY, CDR2 SVGEGT. Deletions cut 6 bases from V and 9 bases from J, with 21 bases between. CDR3 size: 14 residues. CDR3 loop: CASRMDIRGKWQYF. The CDR3 nucleotides are TGTGCCAGCAGGATGGACATACGAGGGAAATGGCAGTACTTC.

In its sample, this clonotype was seen many times. The chain employs TRBV4-2 and TRBJ1-2; no definite D call. The CDR3 totals 16 residues. Germline CDR1 and CDR2: LGHNA and YNFKEQ. V lost 0 bases and J 4 bases, leaving 15 bases between the germline ends. This chain's CDR3 is CASSQDLSKEGYGYTF. DNA for the CDR3: TGTGCCAGCAGCCAAGATTTATCCAAGGAGGGCTATGGCTACACCTTC.

Many counts were recorded for this clonotype. The chain has TRBV6-2 or TRBV6-3 and TRBJ2-5; the D is unclear. CDR3 length equals 15 residues. V was shortened by 5 bases and J by 2 bases, with 15 bases between the two germline ends. In germline, CDR1 is MNHEY, CDR2 SVGEGT. The CDR3 sequence: CASSLLSTLQETQYF. CDR3 nucleotides: TGTGCCAGCAGTCTACTCTCAACCCTTCAAGAGACCCAGTACTTC.

The CDR3 loop reads CASSPSTGTLSSYEQYF. CDR3 DNA sequence: TGTGCCAGCAGCCCCTCCACCGGGACATTGAGCTCCTACGAGCAGTACTTC. The J gene is TRBJ2-7, the V gene TRBV6-1; possible D gene TRBD1, 6 bases. CDR3 size: 17 residues. Germline V gene lookup returns CDR1 MNHNS and CDR2 SASEGT. V lost 6 bases and J lost 0, with 21 bases in between.

At least ten counts were recorded for this clonotype. The CDR3 spells CASSYSGQYNQPQHF. The CDR3 nucleotides are TGTGCCAGCAGTTACTCTGGACAGTATAATCAGCCCCAGCATTTT. The rearrangement joins TRBV6-5 to TRBJ1-5; perhaps TRBD1 as D (6 bases). The CDR3 is 15 amino acids. V lost 0 bases and J lost 4, with 10 bases in between. Germline V gene sequence: CDR1 MNHEY, CDR2 SVGAGI.

This clonotype has ten or more counts. The chain links TRBV20-1 to TRBJ2-4, with D tentatively TRBD2 (6 bases). The CDR3 covers 13 residues. Germline CDR1 and CDR2: DFQATT and SNEGSKA (reference sequence). V was shortened by 1 base and J by 7 bases, with 11 bases between the two germline ends. CDR3 in DNA: TGCAGTGCTAGAGGGCGGGGATTTAACATTCAGTACTTC. Encoded protein: CSARGRGFNIQYF.

In its sample, this clonotype was seen a few times. The chain combines TRBV20-1 with TRBJ2-1; 8 nucleotides agree with TRBD2. With 2 bases clipped from V and 4 bases from J, the junction kept 10 bases outside the gene matches. Germline V CDR1 and CDR2: DFQATT, SNEGSKA (reference sequence). The CDR3 is 16 amino acids. The CDR3 here is CSARSVSGAFYNEQFF. The CDR3 region has the DNA TGCAGTGCTAGATCCGTTAGCGGGGCCTTTTACAATGAGCAGTTCTTC.

CDR3 in amino acids: CASSLAQTGGNEQFF. CDR3 coding DNA: TGTGCCAGCAGCTTAGCACAGACAGGGGGCAATGAGCAGTTCTTC. The chain links TRBV7-9 to TRBJ2-1; 9 bases map to TRBD1. This CDR3 comprises 15 residues. Germline V gene lookup returns CDR1 SEHNR and CDR2 FQNEAQ (reference sequence). With V trimmed by 0 bases and J by 6 bases, 3 bases remained unmatched.

The sample holds many counts of this clonotype. The chain couples TRBV28 to TRBJ1-6, with D uncertain. This CDR3 spans 12 amino acids. V lost 6 bases to trimming and J lost 9 bases, with 9 bases between them. CDR1 is MDHEN, CDR2 SYDVKM, per germline. CDR3 bases: TGTGCCAGCAGCTCCGGGAGTTCACCCCTCCACTTT. As protein: CASSSGSSPLHF.

This clonotype has ten or more counts. The rearrangement joins TRBV6-1 to TRBJ2-6, with a possible D match to TRBD2 (6 bases). Germline assignment: CDR1 MNHNS and CDR2 SASEGT. V lost 6 bases and J lost 0, with 15 bases in between. The CDR3 is made up of 17 amino acids. The CDR3 spells CASRVPGGPSGANVLTF. In DNA form, the CDR3 reads TGTGCCAGCAGGGTTCCCGGGGGACCCTCTGGGGCCAACGTCCTGACTTTC.

This clonotype was detected ten times or more. This chain joins TRBV12-3 or TRBV12-4 and TRBJ2-1, with TRBD2 matching 7 bases. Germline trimming cut 0 bases from V and 4 bases from J; bases unmatched to any gene: 6. The CDR3 covers 16 residues. The CDR3 loop is CASSLAITSAYNEQFF. In DNA form, the CDR3 reads TGTGCCAGCAGTTTAGCGATTACTAGCGCTTACAATGAGCAGTTCTTC.

This clonotype showed up many times. This chain uses TRBV4-2 with TRBJ2-3, with 8 bases matching TRBD2. The V and J ends lost 0 bases and 6 bases, in that order; junction bases with no gene match: 5. The CDR3 has 15 residues. Germline-derived CDR1 and CDR2 are LGHNA and YNFKEQ. The CDR3 nucleotides are TGTGCCAGCAGCCAAGAGCGGGTAGCGGGGGATACGCAGTATTTT. Translation: CASSQERVAGDTQYF.